The sequence of this TCR beta chain was determined in a study of T cells in Graves' hyperthyroidism and ophthalmopathy (dated by TCRdb to the late 2010s). Looking at the study overall: Peripheral blood was sampled at the time of initial diagnosis, prior to any treatment. To identify distinguishing TCR V-J signatures, a discovery cohort of roughly 100 patients was used, comprising some 45 with Graves' ophthalmopathy and under 60 with stable Graves' hyperthyroidism. Prospective prediction of ophthalmopathy was tested in an independent validation cohort consisting of under 20 hyperthyroidism patients and 17 patients who later progressed to ophthalmopathy. The 75 to 100 discovery patients were randomly divided into training and test sets at a 7:3 ratio. Thyroid tissue and blood T-cell repertoires from about six Graves' hyperthyroidism patients were also compared in the study. Following sampling, methimazole starting at 30 mg daily was given to hyperthyroidism patients, and high-dose intravenous methylprednisolone was given to ophthalmopathy patients. The paper reports TCR Vbeta CDR3 sequencing of approximately 140 peripheral blood samples: some 44 ophthalmopathy, some 80 hyperthyroidism and approximately 17 progressor patients. Study-wide conclusions, independent of this receptor: Most expanded thyroid clonotypes (frequency above 0.001) were also found in blood, which suggests that blood repertoires may mirror thyroid immune responses. Ophthalmopathy was separated from stable hyperthyroidism by a 13 V-J signature model, with approximately 85% sensitivity and 81% to 82% specificity obtained in cross-validation and 80%/75% obtained in testing. In validation, progression to ophthalmopathy was predicted by the model with roughly 69% sensitivity and roughly 72% specificity, a median of around 5.9 months before onset. No statistical method was used to set the sample size in advance, and investigators knew the group allocation.

A remark on this clonotype: This receptor's antigen is unknown. No much larger clone exists at a distance of one base, and base qualities are not known.

After removal of 7 bases from V and 2 bases from J, the junction retains 6 bases not matched to a gene. Taken from the germline V gene (reference sequence), the CDR1 and CDR2 loops are LNHDA and SQIVND. The CDR3 goes from the cysteine to the phenylalanine over 15 residues. Only the CDR3 DNA stays, 45 bases, in frame from base 1. TCR beta CDR3 regions were amplified from RNA transcripts. The TCR CDR3 was subjected to a first round of RT-PCR using the HTBI primer set and the Qiagen OneStep RT-PCR kit. Libraries were constructed in a second round of multiplex PCR, after which size selection and purification were performed. Libraries were sequenced paired-end with 100 bp reads on an Illumina HiSeq2000. The authors processed their data as follows. SOAPnuke was used to process the raw data, removing reads that contained adapters or uncalled bases, had a mean Phred below 15, or lacked an exact match to the constant primer or identifier. High-quality paired reads were merged using COPE v1.2.5, and each unique nucleotide sequence was defined as a clonotype. Clonotypes were aligned to IMGT TRBV, TRBD and TRBJ reference segments using MiTCR v1.1. Only V-J combinations with frequency above 0.0001, covering about 99% of repertoires, were analysed. The TCS score was defined as the ratio of F50 (clonal expansion) to E x V (chaos), calculated using BLOSUM62-based TCRdist between CDR3 peptides within each V-J. Welch's t-statistics and random forest reduced 500 to 650 V-J features to 10 to 15, which were used in a naive Bayes classifier (R e1071). TCRdb handled the public reads itself, with Q25 trimming in fastp and clone calling in MiXCR, and kept productive beta chains. When rows share a CDR3 protein, they turn into one entry using the most common DNA and genes. The V and J calls and clone size are TCRdb's, not the authors'. The sample table lists about 380,000 distinct CDR3 sequences, roughly 14% of them with a count of one. 20% of the sample lies in the top ten.

Hyperthyroidism patients were aged 18 to 65 years and newly diagnosed, with disease duration of less than 2 months. Any patient with an uncontrolled infection, another autoimmune disease, pregnancy or lactation was excluded. Clinical symptoms, serum thyroxine and TRAb, thyroid ultrasound, and orbital computed tomography formed the basis for the diagnoses. For progressor patients, blood was drawn at the first diagnosis of hyperthyroidism, before any ophthalmopathy symptoms had appeared. PBMCs were separated from under 11 ml of fresh peripheral blood using Ficoll-Paque density gradient centrifugation. Progressor patients were initially diagnosed with Graves' hyperthyroidism and developed ophthalmopathy during follow-up. Total RNA was extracted using Trizol reagent, and RNA quality was assessed on an Agilent 2100 Bioanalyzer.

This TCR came from a man aged 30 to 39 with Graves' hyperthyroidism that later progressed to Graves' ophthalmopathy. The sample comprised blood. This sequence uses TRBV19 and TRBJ2-1; TRBD2 fits 9 bases in the junction. The bases read TGTGCCAGTACCCGGCGGGGGGGCGCCTACAATGAGCAGTTCTTC. Its protein is CASTRRGGAYNEQFF.